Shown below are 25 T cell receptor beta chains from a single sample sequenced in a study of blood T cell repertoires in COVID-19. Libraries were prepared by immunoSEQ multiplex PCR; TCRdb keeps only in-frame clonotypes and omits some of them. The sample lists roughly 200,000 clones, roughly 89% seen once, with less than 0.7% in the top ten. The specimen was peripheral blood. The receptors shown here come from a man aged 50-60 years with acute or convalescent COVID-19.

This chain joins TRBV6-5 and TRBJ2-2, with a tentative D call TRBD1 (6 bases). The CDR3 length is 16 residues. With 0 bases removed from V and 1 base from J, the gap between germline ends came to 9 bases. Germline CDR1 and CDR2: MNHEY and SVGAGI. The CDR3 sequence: CASSYSYRENTGELFF. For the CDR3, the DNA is TGTGCCAGCAGTTACTCCTACAGGGAGAACACCGGGGAGCTGTTTTTT.

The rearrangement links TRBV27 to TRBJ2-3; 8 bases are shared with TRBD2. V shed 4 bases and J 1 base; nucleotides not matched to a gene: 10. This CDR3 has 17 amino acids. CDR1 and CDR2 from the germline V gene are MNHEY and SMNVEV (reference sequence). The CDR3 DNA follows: TGTGCCAGCAGTTCTAATCAGCGGACTAGCCGCACAGATACGCAGTATTTT. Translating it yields CASSSNQRTSRTDTQYF.

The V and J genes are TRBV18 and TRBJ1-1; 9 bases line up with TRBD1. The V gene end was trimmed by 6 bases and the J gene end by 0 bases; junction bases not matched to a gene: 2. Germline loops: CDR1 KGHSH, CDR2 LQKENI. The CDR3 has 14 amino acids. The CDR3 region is CASSGTGMNTEAFF. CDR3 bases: TGTGCCAGCTCGGGGACAGGGATGAACACTGAAGCTTTCTTT.

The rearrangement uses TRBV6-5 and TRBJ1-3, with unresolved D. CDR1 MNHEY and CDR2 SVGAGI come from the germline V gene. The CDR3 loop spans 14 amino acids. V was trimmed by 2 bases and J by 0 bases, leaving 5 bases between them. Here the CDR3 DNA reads TGTGCCAGCAGTTACAGCCACTCTGGAAACACCATATATTTT. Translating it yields CASSYSHSGNTIYF.

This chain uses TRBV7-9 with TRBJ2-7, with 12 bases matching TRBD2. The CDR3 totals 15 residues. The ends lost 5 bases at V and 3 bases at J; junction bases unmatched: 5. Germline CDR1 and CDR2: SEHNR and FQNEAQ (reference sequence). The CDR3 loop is CASSPRTSGIYEQYF. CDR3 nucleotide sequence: TGTGCCAGCAGCCCTAGGACTAGCGGGATCTACGAGCAGTACTTC.

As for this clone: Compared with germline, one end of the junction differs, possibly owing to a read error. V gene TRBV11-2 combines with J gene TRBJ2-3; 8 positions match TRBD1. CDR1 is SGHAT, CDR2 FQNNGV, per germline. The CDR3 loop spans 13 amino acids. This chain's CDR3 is CASNLQGADTQYF. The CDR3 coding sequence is TGTGCCAGCAACTTACAGGGGGCAGATACGCAGTATTTT.

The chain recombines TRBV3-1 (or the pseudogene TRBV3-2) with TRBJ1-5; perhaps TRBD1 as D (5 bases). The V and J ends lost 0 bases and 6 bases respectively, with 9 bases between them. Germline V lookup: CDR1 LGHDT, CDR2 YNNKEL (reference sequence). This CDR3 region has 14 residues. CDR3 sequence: CASSQDRVVQPQHF. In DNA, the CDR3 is TGTGCCAGCAGCCAAGACAGGGTGGTTCAGCCCCAGCATTTT.

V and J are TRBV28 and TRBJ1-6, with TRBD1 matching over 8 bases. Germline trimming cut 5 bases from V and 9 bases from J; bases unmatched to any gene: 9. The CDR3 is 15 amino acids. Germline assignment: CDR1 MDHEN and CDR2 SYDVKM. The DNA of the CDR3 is TGTGCCAGCAGTGAGACAGGGGTCCCATTTTCACCCCTCCACTTT. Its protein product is CASSETGVPFSPLHF.

The DNA for the CDR3 is TGTGCCAGCAGCTTAGGGCAAGGCTATGGGGGCCCACCTAGCTATGGCTACACCTTC. Protein sequence: CASSLGQGYGGPPSYGYTF. The J gene is TRBJ1-2, the V gene TRBV11-2; D might be TRBD1 (6 bases). The CDR3 length is 19 residues. Between the trimmed V and J ends, which lost 1 base and 4 bases, there was a span of 25 bases. Germline-derived CDR1 and CDR2 are SGHAT and FQNNGV. Looking up the rest from reference TRBV11-2 and TRBJ1-2 gives the full variable domain: EAGVAQSPRYKIIEKRQSVAFWCNPISGHATLYWYQQILGQGPKLLIQFQNNGVVDDSQLPKDRFSAERLKGVDSTLKIQPAKLEDSAVYLCASSLGQGYGGPPSYGYTFGSGTRLTVV.

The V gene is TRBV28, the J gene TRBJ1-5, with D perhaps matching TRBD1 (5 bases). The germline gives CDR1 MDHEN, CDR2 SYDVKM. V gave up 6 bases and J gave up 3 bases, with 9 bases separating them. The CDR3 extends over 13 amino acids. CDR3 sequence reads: CASRQADNQPQHF. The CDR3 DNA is TGTGCCAGCAGACAGGCGGACAATCAGCCCCAGCATTTT.

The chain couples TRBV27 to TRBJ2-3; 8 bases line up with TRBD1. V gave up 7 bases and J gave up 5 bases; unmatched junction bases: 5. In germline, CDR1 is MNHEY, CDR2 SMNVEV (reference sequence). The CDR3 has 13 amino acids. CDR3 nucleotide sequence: TGTGCCAGCACCCAGGGGGCCGGAGATACGCAGTATTTT. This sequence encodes CASTQGAGDTQYF.

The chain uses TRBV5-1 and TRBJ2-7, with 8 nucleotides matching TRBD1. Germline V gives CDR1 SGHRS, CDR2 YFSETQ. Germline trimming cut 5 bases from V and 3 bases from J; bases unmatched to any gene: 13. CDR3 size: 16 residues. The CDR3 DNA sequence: TGCGCCAGCAGTTTATCTCCCCCCGGACAGGGCTACGAGCAGTACTTC. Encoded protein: CASSLSPPGQGYEQYF.

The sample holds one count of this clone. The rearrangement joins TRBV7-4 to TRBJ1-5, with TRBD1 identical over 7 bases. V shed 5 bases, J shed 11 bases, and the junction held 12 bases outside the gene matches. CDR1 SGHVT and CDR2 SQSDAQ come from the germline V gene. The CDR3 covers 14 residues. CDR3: CASSPTGLVIAQHF. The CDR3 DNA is TGTGCCAGCAGCCCGACAGGGCTGGTCATAGCCCAGCATTTT.

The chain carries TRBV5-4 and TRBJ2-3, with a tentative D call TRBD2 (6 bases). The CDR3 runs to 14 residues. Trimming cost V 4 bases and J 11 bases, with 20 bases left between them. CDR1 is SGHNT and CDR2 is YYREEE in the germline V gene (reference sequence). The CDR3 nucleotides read TGTGCCAGCAGCCCCGGGACTGCCCCGGGGAGGCAGTATTTT. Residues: CASSPGTAPGRQYF.

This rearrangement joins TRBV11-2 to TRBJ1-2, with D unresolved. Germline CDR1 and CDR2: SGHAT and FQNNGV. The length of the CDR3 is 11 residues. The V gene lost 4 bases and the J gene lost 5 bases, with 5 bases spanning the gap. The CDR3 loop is CASSYSYGYTF. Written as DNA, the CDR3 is TGTGCCAGCAGCTATTCGTATGGCTACACCTTC.

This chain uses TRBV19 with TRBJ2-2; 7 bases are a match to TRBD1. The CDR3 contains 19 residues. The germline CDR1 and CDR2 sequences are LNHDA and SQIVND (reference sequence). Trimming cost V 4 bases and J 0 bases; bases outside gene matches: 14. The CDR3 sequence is CASSTHYRSTGPNTGELFF. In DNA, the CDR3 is TGTGCCAGTAGTACCCATTACCGATCGACAGGGCCGAACACCGGGGAGCTGTTTTTT.

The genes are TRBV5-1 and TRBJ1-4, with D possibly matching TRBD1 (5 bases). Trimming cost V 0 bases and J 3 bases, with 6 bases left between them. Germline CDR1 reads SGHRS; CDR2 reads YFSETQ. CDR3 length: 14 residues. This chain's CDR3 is CASSLGQPNEKLFF. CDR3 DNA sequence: TGCGCCAGCAGCTTGGGACAGCCTAATGAAAAACTGTTTTTT. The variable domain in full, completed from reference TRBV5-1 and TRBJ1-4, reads KAGVTQTPRYLIKTRGQQVTLSCSPISGHRSVSWYQQTPGQGLQFLFEYFSETQRNKGNFPGRFSGRQFSNSRSEMNVSTLELGDSALYLCASSLGQPNEKLFFGSGTQLSVL.

The CDR3 coding sequence is TGCGCCAGCAGCCAAGAATCCGGGACAGGGCTGTATAATTCACCCCTCCACTTT. Translation gives CASSQESGTGLYNSPLHF. The chain links TRBV4-1 to TRBJ1-6, with 9 bases matching TRBD1. The CDR3 runs to 18 residues. With 0 bases clipped from V and 4 bases from J, the junction kept 7 bases outside the gene matches. The germline V gene encodes CDR1 MGHRA and CDR2 YSYEKL.

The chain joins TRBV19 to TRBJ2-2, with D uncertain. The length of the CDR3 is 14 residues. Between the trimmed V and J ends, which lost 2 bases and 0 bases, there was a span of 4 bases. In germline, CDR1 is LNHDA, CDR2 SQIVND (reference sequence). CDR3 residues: CASSIQANTGELFF. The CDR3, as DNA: TGTGCCAGTAGTATACAGGCGAACACCGGGGAGCTGTTTTTT. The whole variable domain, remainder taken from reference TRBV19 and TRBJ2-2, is DGGITQSPKYLFRKEGQNVTLSCEQNLNHDAMYWYRQDPGQGLRLIYYSQIVNDFQKGDIAEGYSVSREKKESFPLTVTSAQKNPTAFYLCASSIQANTGELFFGEGSRLTVL.

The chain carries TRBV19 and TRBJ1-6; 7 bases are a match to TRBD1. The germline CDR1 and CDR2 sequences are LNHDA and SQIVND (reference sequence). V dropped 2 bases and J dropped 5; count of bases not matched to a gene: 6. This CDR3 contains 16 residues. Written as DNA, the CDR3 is TGTGCCAGTAGTATAACGTCGGGACAGAATAATTCACCCCTCCACTTT. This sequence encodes CASSITSGQNNSPLHF.

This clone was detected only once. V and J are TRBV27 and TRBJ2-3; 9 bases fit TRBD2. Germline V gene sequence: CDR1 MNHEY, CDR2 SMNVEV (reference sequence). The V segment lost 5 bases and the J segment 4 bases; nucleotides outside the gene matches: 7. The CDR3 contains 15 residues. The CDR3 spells CASSPRGGLPDTQYF. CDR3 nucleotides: TGTGCCAGCAGTCCGCGGGGGGGCCTCCCAGATACGCAGTATTTT.

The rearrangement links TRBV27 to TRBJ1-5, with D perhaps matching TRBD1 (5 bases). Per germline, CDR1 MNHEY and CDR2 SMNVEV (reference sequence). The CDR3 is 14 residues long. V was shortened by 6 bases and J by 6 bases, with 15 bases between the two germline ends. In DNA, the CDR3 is TGTGCCAGCAGCAGCCAGGGCGAAAGTCAGCCCCAGCATTTT. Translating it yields CASSSQGESQPQHF.

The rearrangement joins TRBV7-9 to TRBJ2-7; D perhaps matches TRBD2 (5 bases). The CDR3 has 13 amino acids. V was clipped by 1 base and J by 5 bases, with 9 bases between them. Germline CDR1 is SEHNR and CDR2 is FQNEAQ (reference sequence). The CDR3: CASSLERVHEQYF. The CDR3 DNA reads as TGTGCCAGCAGCTTAGAGAGGGTCCACGAGCAGTACTTC.

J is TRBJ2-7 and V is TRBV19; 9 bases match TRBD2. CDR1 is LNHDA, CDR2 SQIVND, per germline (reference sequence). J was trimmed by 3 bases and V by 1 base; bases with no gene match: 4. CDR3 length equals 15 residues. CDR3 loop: CASSIGASGIYEQYF. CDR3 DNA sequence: TGTGCCAGTAGTATAGGGGCTAGCGGGATCTACGAGCAGTACTTC.

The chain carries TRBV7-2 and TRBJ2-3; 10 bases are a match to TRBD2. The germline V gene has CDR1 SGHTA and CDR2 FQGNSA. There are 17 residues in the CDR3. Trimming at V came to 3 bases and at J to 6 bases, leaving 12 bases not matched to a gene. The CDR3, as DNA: TGTGCCAGCAGCTTTCGTAGCGGGAGGTTTGAGGGGGATACGCAGTATTTT. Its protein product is CASSFRSGRFEGDTQYF.